Following are 11 T cell receptor beta chains from one sample sequenced in a study of T cell responses to AZD1222 COVID-19 vaccine. Assay: immunoSEQ multiplex PCR; the TCRdb copy retains only in-frame clones and omits some. The repertoire holds some 100,000 clones, approximately 90% seen once, with just over 3.5% in the top ten. Sequences were derived from peripheral blood, sampled 28 days after the second AZD1222 dose. The origin of the receptors is an adult who received the AZD1222 COVID-19 vaccine.

There are a few counts of this clone. The chain is built from TRBV6-2 or TRBV6-3 and TRBJ2-7; 9 nucleotides match TRBD1. Germline-derived CDR1 and CDR2 are MNHEY and SVGEGT. This CDR3 region has 15 residues. The J segment lost 6 bases and the V segment lost 0 bases, leaving 6 bases of the junction unmatched. The CDR3 DNA follows: TGTGCCAGCAGTTACTCCTCCGGGACAGGGACCGAGCAGTACTTC. Protein: CASSYSSGTGTEQYF.

The chain couples TRBV3-1 (or the pseudogene TRBV3-2) to TRBJ2-1, with D possibly being TRBD1 (8 bases). Trimming pared 0 bases from V and 4 bases from J, leaving 16 bases between. Per the germline V gene, CDR1 is LGHDT and CDR2 is YNNKEL (reference sequence). The CDR3 runs to 17 residues. The CDR3 DNA reads as TGTGCCAGCAGCCAAGAACAGGGGGGGCCTGCTTACAATGAGCAGTTCTTC. As protein: CASSQEQGGPAYNEQFF.

This clone was detected once. The chain joins TRBV9 to TRBJ1-1; D remains unclear. Per germline, CDR1 SGDLS and CDR2 YYNGEE. Trimming took 0 bases from V and 1 from J, leaving 7 bases between them. The CDR3 consists of 14 residues. The CDR3 is CASSVGTRNTEAFF. The CDR3, as DNA: TGTGCCAGCAGCGTAGGGACCCGGAACACTGAAGCTTTCTTT.

The chain combines TRBV10-3 with TRBJ2-7; TRBD1 matches at 11 bases. Germline loops: CDR1 ENHRY, CDR2 SYGVKD. The CDR3 covers 14 residues. Trimming removed 4 bases from V and 6 bases from J; junction bases left unmatched: 5. CDR3 protein: CAISGRTGGSEQYF. Here the CDR3 DNA reads TGTGCCATCAGTGGAAGGACAGGGGGCTCCGAGCAGTACTTC.

This chain links TRBV2 with TRBJ1-4; 10 nucleotides agree with TRBD1. Germline CDR1 reads SNHLY; CDR2 reads FYNNEI. This CDR3 has 17 amino acids. With 6 bases clipped from V and 0 bases from J, the junction kept 7 bases outside the gene matches. CDR3 DNA sequence: TGTGCCAGCAGGCGGACAGGGGGGCTTTCAACTAATGAAAAACTGTTTTTT. This gives the protein CASRRTGGLSTNEKLFF.

This sequence joins TRBV6-6 and TRBJ2-2; no firm D call. There are 16 residues in the CDR3. The V gene lost 4 bases and the J gene lost 4 bases, with 16 bases spanning the gap. Germline CDR1 is MNHNY and CDR2 is SVGAGI (reference sequence). This CDR3 reads CASSLRRPQVTGELFF. The CDR3 coding sequence is TGTGCCAGCAGTTTGCGACGGCCTCAGGTCACCGGGGAGCTGTTTTTT.

For the CDR3, the DNA is TGTGCCAGCAGAGGCATGGGTTCTGGAAACACCATATATTTT. It translates to CASRGMGSGNTIYF. The rearrangement links TRBV11-1 to TRBJ1-3; D remains ambiguous. The CDR3 is 14 residues long. Germline lookup yields CDR1 SGHAT and CDR2 FQDESV (reference sequence). V lost 6 bases, J lost 1 base, and 10 bases lay in between. The full variable domain, in which reference TRBV11-1 and TRBJ1-3 provide the parts outside the CDR3, is EAEVAQSPRYKITEKSQAVAFWCDPISGHATLYWYRQILGQGPELLVQFQDESVVDDSQLPKDRFSAERLKGVDSTLKIQPAELGDSAMYLCASRGMGSGNTIYFGEGSWLTVV.

The chain employs TRBV29-1 and TRBJ2-7; weak D call: TRBD1 (7 bases). Germline V lookup: CDR1 SQVTM, CDR2 ANQGSEA. The CDR3 extends over 11 amino acids. Trimming shortened V by 7 bases and J by 4 bases, and 11 bases separated the two germline ends. CDR3 nucleotide sequence: TGCAGCGCAGGGGGGAGGTACGAGCAGTACTTC. Translated, it gives CSAGGRYEQYF.

The chain recombines TRBV28 with TRBJ1-2; D possibly corresponds to TRBD1 (6 bases). V was clipped by 8 bases and J by 6 bases, with 25 bases between them. CDR3 length: 16 amino acids. CDR1 is MDHEN, CDR2 SYDVKM, per germline. CDR3 in DNA: TGTGCCAGCGTCTCTTTGGGGGCGATGGGTTGGAATGGCTACACCTTC. Translation gives CASVSLGAMGWNGYTF.

The rearrangement joins TRBV5-1 to TRBJ1-3; TRBD1 is a possible D gene (6 bases). Germline V CDR1 and CDR2: SGHRS, YFSETQ. Between the trimmed V and J ends, which lost 0 bases and 4 bases, there was a span of 11 bases. The CDR3 is made up of 15 amino acids. The CDR3 nucleotides are TGCGCCAGCAGCTTGGGTGGGGGCGAAGGAAACACCATATATTTT. This codes for CASSLGGGEGNTIYF. The variable domain in full, completed from reference TRBV5-1 and TRBJ1-3, reads KAGVTQTPRYLIKTRGQQVTLSCSPISGHRSVSWYQQTPGQGLQFLFEYFSETQRNKGNFPGRFSGRQFSNSRSEMNVSTLELGDSALYLCASSLGGGEGNTIYFGEGSWLTVV.

The chain is built from TRBV19 and TRBJ2-3; tentative D call: TRBD2 (6 bases). Germline-derived CDR1 and CDR2 are LNHDA and SQIVND (reference sequence). V lost 7 bases, J lost 6 bases, and 17 bases lay in between. This CDR3 has 14 residues. CDR3 protein: CASTAGQATDTQYF. The DNA for the CDR3 is TGTGCCAGTACCGCGGGGCAGGCCACGGATACGCAGTATTTT.